This T cell receptor beta chain was found in a study of cytotoxic CD8 clonotypes in ibrutinib-treated CLL. Per the germline V gene, CDR1 is LNHDA and CDR2 is SQIVND (reference sequence). The CDR3 runs to 16 residues. The V end lost 7 bases, the J end lost 1 base, and 16 bases lay between the germline ends. Profiled with immunoSEQ multiplex PCR; TCRdb holds only in-frame clones, not every one. The data hold fewer than 7,000 clones, with about four fifths observed a single time. This chain links TRBV19 with TRBJ2-2; TRBD2 is a possible D gene (6 bases). The starting material was PBMCs, obtained before ibrutinib treatment. This receptor was identified in a human donor with chronic lymphocytic leukemia. The CDR3 here is CASTSPRGRNTGELFF. In nucleotides, the CDR3 is TGTGCCAGTACCTCACCTCGGGGGAGGAACACCGGGGAGCTGTTTTTT.